The 20 T cell receptor beta chains below all came from one sample that was sequenced in a study of OX40 agonist ivuxolimab in advanced cancers. Method: immunoSEQ multiplex PCR; TCRdb's copy keeps in-frame clones and lacks some. The data hold some 85,000 clones, with around 86% observed a single time. The specimen was CD4+ or CD8+ T cells sorted from blood, collected in a trial of the OX40 agonist ivuxolimab. All receptors derive from an adult with an advanced solid tumor such as melanoma, head and neck, liver or kidney cancer.

The J gene is TRBJ1-5, the V gene TRBV4-2; D might be TRBD1 (5 bases). Germline V gives CDR1 LGHNA, CDR2 YNFKEQ. The CDR3 extends over 19 amino acids. The ends were cut back, 1 base at V and 3 bases at J, with 22 bases in the middle. In nucleotides, the CDR3 is TGTGCCAGCAGCCAAGGGTCGGGGTCAGGAGGGGCCAACAATCAGCCCCAGCATTTT. As protein: CASSQGSGSGGANNQPQHF.

The chain carries TRBV14 and TRBJ2-3; 8 positions agree with TRBD2. The CDR3 runs to 15 residues. The junction had 3 bases not matched to a gene; V was cut back by 4 bases and J by 0 bases. CDR1 and CDR2 (germline): SGHDN, FVKESK. CDR3 amino acids: CASSLSGRSTDTQYF. The CDR3 DNA reads as TGTGCCAGCAGCCTCAGCGGGAGAAGCACAGATACGCAGTATTTT.

This sequence joins TRBV7-9 and TRBJ1-2; D not resolved. The CDR3 length is 13 residues. The V gene's germline CDR1 is SEHNR and CDR2 FQNEAQ (reference sequence). V lost 5 bases, J lost 5 bases, and 12 bases lay in between. The CDR3 region has the DNA TGTGCCAGCAGCCTAGGAGGCTCTTATGGCTACACCTTC. Translating gives CASSLGGSYGYTF.

The chain couples TRBV2 to TRBJ1-2, with 8 bases aligning to TRBD1. The CDR3 contains 14 residues. Germline V gene lookup returns CDR1 SNHLY and CDR2 FYNNEI. J lost 6 bases, V lost 10 bases, and 13 bases had no gene match. Written as DNA, the CDR3 is TGTGCCACCCGAGACAGGGGACATTCTGATGGCTACACCTTC. Encoded protein: CATRDRGHSDGYTF.

This clone was found a few times. V usage is TRBV18 and J usage is TRBJ2-1; D might be TRBD2 (7 bases). The CDR3 has 15 amino acids. Deletions cut 5 bases from V and 7 bases from J, with 18 bases between. Germline V gives CDR1 KGHSH, CDR2 LQKENI. The CDR3 spells CASSKAGVGGNEQFF. As DNA, the CDR3 is TGTGCCAGCTCAAAGGCGGGAGTAGGGGGGAATGAGCAGTTCTTC.

The rearrangement joins TRBV27 to TRBJ1-1; D uncertain. CDR1 is MNHEY and CDR2 is SMNVEV in the germline V gene (reference sequence). The V end was cut by 5 bases, the J end by 2 bases, with 12 bases between. The CDR3 consists of 14 residues. CDR3 protein: CASSLLGFNTEAFF. The CDR3 bases are TGTGCCAGCAGTCTCCTGGGGTTCAACACTGAAGCTTTCTTT.

CDR3 nucleotide sequence: TGCGCCAGCAGCTCTAGGGAGGCACACGAGCAGTACTTC. Translated: CASSSREAHEQYF. This chain joins TRBV5-1 and TRBJ2-7; weak D call: TRBD2 (6 bases). Deletions cut 3 bases from V and 5 bases from J, with 12 bases between. The CDR3 spans 13 residues. Germline assignment: CDR1 SGHRS and CDR2 YFSETQ.

The J gene is TRBJ2-7, the V gene TRBV10-3, with 11 bases fitting TRBD2. This CDR3 has 16 residues. J gave up 2 bases and V 3 bases, and 6 bases lay outside the gene matches. Germline assignment: CDR1 ENHRY and CDR2 SYGVKD. In nucleotides, the CDR3 is TGTGCCATCAGTGACCTTCTACTAGCGGGAGCCTACGAGCAGTACTTC. Amino acid sequence: CAISDLLLAGAYEQYF.

This chain connects TRBV5-1 to TRBJ1-4; D possibly corresponds to TRBD1 (5 bases). CDR1 and CDR2 (germline): SGHRS, YFSETQ. The CDR3 is 16 amino acids. Trimming removed 0 bases at V and 7 bases at J, with 16 bases between. The CDR3 nucleotides are TGCGCCAGCAGCTTGGGGCAGGGCAGCGCAGGTGAAAAACTGTTTTTT. Its translation is CASSLGQGSAGEKLFF.

The chain uses TRBV7-2 and TRBJ2-5; D is ambiguous. The germline V and J ends were trimmed by 6 bases and 2 bases, with 10 bases remaining between them. Germline V gene lookup returns CDR1 SGHTA and CDR2 FQGNSA. The length of the CDR3 is 13 residues. The DNA of the CDR3 is TGTGCCAGCAGGGCCTTCTTTCAAGAGACCCAGTACTTC. This translates into CASRAFFQETQYF.

This chain joins TRBV7-6 and TRBJ2-6, with 8 bases aligning to TRBD2. The germline V gene has CDR1 SGHVS and CDR2 FNYEAQ. The CDR3 length is 18 residues. J was trimmed by 0 bases and V by 1 base; bases with no gene match: 5. CDR3 amino acids: CASSLVAGGFSGANVLTF. The CDR3 coding sequence is TGTGCCAGCAGCTTAGTTGCGGGAGGTTTCTCTGGGGCCAACGTCCTGACTTTC.

This chain connects TRBV6-5 to TRBJ2-3; 7 positions match TRBD1. Per germline, CDR1 MNHEY and CDR2 SVGAGI. This CDR3 contains 16 residues. Unmatched junction bases numbered 9, after V lost 2 bases and J lost 4 bases. The CDR3 loop is CASSYGRGSSADTQYF. CDR3 nucleotide sequence: TGTGCCAGCAGTTACGGCAGGGGGTCTAGTGCAGATACGCAGTATTTT.

V is TRBV9 and J is TRBJ2-1; TRBD2 aligns across 12 bases. Germline assignment: CDR1 SGDLS and CDR2 YYNGEE. The V segment lost 3 bases and the J segment 4 bases; nucleotides outside the gene matches: 2. This CDR3 contains 15 residues. The CDR3 loop is CASSELAGGYNEQFF. CDR3 DNA: TGTGCCAGCAGCGAACTAGCGGGGGGATACAATGAGCAGTTCTTC.

CDR3 nucleotides: TGTGCCAGCAGCCAGGGACAGGGAGCTAACTATGGCTACACCTTC. It codes for CASSQGQGANYGYTF. This chain uses TRBV11-1 with TRBJ1-2, with 9 positions matching TRBD1. Germline CDR1 and CDR2: SGHAT and FQDESV (reference sequence). The CDR3 runs to 15 residues. V gave up 5 bases and J gave up 0 bases; unmatched junction bases: 4.

V gene TRBV29-1 combines with J gene TRBJ1-1; a weak D match, TRBD1 (6 bases). Trimming took 5 bases from V and 4 from J, leaving 17 bases between them. The CDR3 has 14 amino acids. The germline V gene encodes CDR1 SQVTM and CDR2 ANQGSEA. For the CDR3, the DNA is TGCAGCGTTTATCTGGGGGCAAGGACCACTGAAGCTTTCTTT. Translation: CSVYLGARTTEAFF.

The V call is TRBV2, the J call TRBJ1-4; 10 bases line up with TRBD1. The V and J ends lost 4 bases and 7 bases, in that order; junction bases with no gene match: 6. The CDR3 has 15 residues. Germline V gene data show CDR1 as SNHLY and CDR2 as FYNNEI. The CDR3, as DNA: TGTGCCAGCAGTGGTTGGACAGGGGGAATTGAAAAACTGTTTTTT. Translating it yields CASSGWTGGIEKLFF.

The rearrangement joins TRBV27 to TRBJ2-1, with D possibly matching TRBD2 (5 bases). V was trimmed by 5 bases and J by 0 bases, leaving 14 bases between them. The germline gives CDR1 MNHEY, CDR2 SMNVEV (reference sequence). The CDR3 sequence is 16 residues long. The CDR3 sequence: CASSPRGLSSYNEQFF. CDR3 in DNA: TGTGCCAGCAGTCCCCGCGGGTTGAGCTCCTACAATGAGCAGTTCTTC.

This clone showed up just once. The same CDR3 is also encoded by other DNA sequences in this sample. CDR3 protein: CASSYGVVETQYF. Here the CDR3 DNA reads TGTGCCAGCAGTTACGGTGTCGTAGAGACCCAGTACTTC. The V gene is TRBV6-6, the J gene TRBJ2-5, with no clear D. The ends were cut back, 2 bases at V and 4 bases at J, with 8 bases in the middle. Germline CDR1 is MNHNY and CDR2 is SVGAGI (reference sequence). This CDR3 contains 13 residues.

The chain couples TRBV4-2 to TRBJ2-1; TRBD2 agrees at 7 bases. This CDR3 contains 16 residues. With V trimmed by 1 base and J by 9 bases, 12 bases remained unmatched. The germline V gene encodes CDR1 LGHNA and CDR2 YNFKEQ. CDR3 sequence reads: CASSQASGTTYGEQFF. In DNA, the CDR3 is TGTGCCAGCAGCCAAGCCTCCGGGACTACCTACGGTGAGCAGTTCTTC.

The CDR3 spells CASSPGGVEYGYTF. CDR3 in DNA: TGTGCCAGCAGTCCGGGTGGGGTGGAGTATGGCTACACCTTC. This sequence joins TRBV28 and TRBJ1-2, with D hard to call. The CDR3 has 14 residues. CDR1 and CDR2 from the germline V gene are MDHEN and SYDVKM. The V end was cut by 5 bases, the J end by 5 bases, with 15 bases between.